This note documents a single T cell receptor (beta chain) sequence. Its matching antigen is unknown. Sequencing of TCR beta was performed on blood CD8+ and CD4+ T cells. Those who served as multiple sclerosis controls were treatment-naive patients with stable or active relapsing-remitting disease. The source of the sample is a study of CD8 T cells in Susac syndrome. Reverse transcription of roughly 0.5 to 1 ug RNA was carried out with random hexamers. With immunoSEQ multiplex PCR, TCR beta CDR3 was amplified across 54 Vbeta and 13 Jbeta. Using its own MiXCR run on the immunoSEQ multiplex PCR reads, TCRdb lists one record per CDR3 protein. The data hold over 300,000 distinct CDR3 sequences, with about 92% observed a single time. V gave up 7 bases and J gave up 1 base; unmatched junction bases: 7. The germline V gene has CDR1 LNHDA and CDR2 SQIVND (reference sequence). This CDR3 comprises 15 residues.

Overall study findings and caveats: The study's TCR sequencing and HLA analysis drew on a certain number of individuals. That number was acknowledged as relatively small.

The clonotype comes from a human donor with multiple sclerosis. The V and J genes are TRBV19 and TRBJ1-5; TRBD1 matches 7 bases. Sequencing was carried out using CD4+ T cells from PBMCs. CDR3: CASTSVDRSNQPQHF. As DNA, the CDR3 is TGTGCCAGTACCTCAGTGGACAGGAGCAATCAGCCCCAGCATTTT.